These T cell receptor beta chains were read from a single sample in a study of T cells in Graves' hyperthyroidism and ophthalmopathy. TCRdb reprocessed the multiplex PCR reads with MiXCR, giving one entry per CDR3 protein. Of 400,000 or so distinct CDR3 sequences listed, around 15% are singletons. The specimen sequenced was blood. The source of these receptors is a woman aged 60-70 years with Graves' ophthalmopathy. Each CDR3 is given with its conserved first and last residue. D genes are given only for firm matches. Not all rows give a size; the values are once, few, many and, for expanded clones, a class.

TRBJ1-1 . many TRBV15 CATSRVGQNTEAFF TGTGCCACCAGCAGAGTTGGGCAAAACACTGAAGCTTTCTTT
TRBJ2-1 TRBD1 many TRBV18 CASSPPRGEQFF TGTGCCAGCTCACCACCCAGGGGGGAGCAGTTCTTC
TRBJ1-6 . many TRBV2 CASSDEENSPLHF TGTGCCAGCAGCGACGAGGAGAATTCACCCCTCCACTTT
TRBJ2-1 TRBD1 many TRBV5-1 CASSPGQGKNEQFF TGCGCCAGCAGCCCCGGACAGGGGAAGAATGAGCAGTTCTTC
TRBJ1-1 TRBD1 many TRBV19 CASSVTGGYTEAFF TGTGCCAGTAGTGTGACAGGGGGCTACACTGAAGCTTTCTTT
TRBJ2-3 . many TRBV11-1 CASSLDLSPTDTQYF TGTGCCAGCAGCTTAGACCTATCCCCCACAGATACGCAGTATTTT
TRBJ2-7 . many TRBV18 CASSPGTPQREQYF TGTGCCAGCTCCCCCGGGACACCCCAGCGCGAGCAGTACTTC
TRBJ2-7 . many TRBV11-2 CASSLARGPEEQYF TGTGCCAGCAGCTTAGCGCGGGGGCCGGAAGAGCAGTACTTC
TRBJ1-5 . few TRBV7-9 CASSPGGAGVEGYSNQPQHF TGTGCCAGCAGCCCCGGGGGGGCAGGGGTAGAGGGGTATAGCAATCAGCCCCAGCATTTT
TRBJ2-6 . many TRBV2 CASSPDRKSGANVLTF TGTGCCAGCAGTCCTGACAGAAAATCTGGGGCCAACGTCCTGACTTTC
TRBJ2-1 TRBD2 many TRBV7-9 CASSLAGTSGNEQFF TGTGCCAGCAGCTTAGCCGGGACTAGCGGTAATGAGCAGTTCTTC
TRBJ1-2 . . TRBV2 CASRAGTSPRSYTF TGTGCCAGCAGGGCCGGGACTAGCCCTAGAAGCTACACCTTC
TRBJ2-7 TRBD2 many TRBV27 CASRHQLAASYEQYF TGTGCCAGCAGGCACCAACTAGCGGCATCCTACGAGCAGTACTTC
TRBJ2-2 . . TRBV20-1 CSAPRGGPTGELFF TGCAGTGCCCCCCGCGGCGGCCCCACCGGGGAGCTGTTTTTT
TRBJ2-3 TRBD2 many TRBV28 CASRSSGIRADTQYF TGTGCCAGCAGGTCTAGCGGGATTCGGGCAGATACGCAGTATTTT
TRBJ2-1 TRBD2 few TRBV7-9 CASSPGTSGMIYNEQFF TGTGCCAGCAGCCCCGGGACTAGCGGGATGATTTACAATGAGCAGTTCTTC
TRBJ2-7 TRBD2 many TRBV13 CASHSVAGGYEQYF TGTGCCAGCCATTCGGTAGCGGGAGGCTACGAGCAGTACTTC
TRBJ2-7 . many TRBV27 CASSLSSLLAYEQYF TGTGCCAGCAGTTTATCGTCTCTTTTAGCCTACGAGCAGTACTTC
TRBJ2-1 TRBD2 many TRBV2 CASSLQAPGLAGPNEQFF TGTGCCAGCAGTTTACAAGCCCCGGGACTAGCGGGGCCTAATGAGCAGTTCTTC
TRBJ2-1 . many TRBV20-1 CSATSYNEQFF TGCAGTGCCACCTCCTACAATGAGCAGTTCTTC
TRBJ2-3 . . TRBV4-1 CASSPRGGGADTQYF TGCGCCAGCAGCCCCCGTGGGGGGGGCGCAGATACGCAGTATTTT
TRBJ2-5 . few TRBV20-1 CSARDSPGYQETQYF TGCAGTGCTAGAGATTCCCCAGGTTACCAAGAGACCCAGTACTTC
TRBJ2-5 TRBD2 . TRBV10-1 CASSDTTLAEREETQYF TGCGCCAGCAGTGACACAACCCTAGCGGAGCGGGAAGAGACCCAGTACTTC
TRBJ2-2 . . TRBV6-1 CASSEKIRRDTGELFF TGTGCCAGCAGTGAAAAGATCCGTCGGGACACCGGGGAGCTGTTTTTT
TRBJ1-1 . . TRBV19 CASADRRGTEAFF TGTGCCAGTGCCGACAGGAGGGGCACTGAAGCTTTCTTT
TRBJ1-2 . many TRBV30 CAWSPGRYGYTF TGTGCCTGGAGTCCGGGGAGGTATGGCTACACCTTC
TRBJ2-5 . many TRBV27 CASSLGGTQETQYF TGTGCCAGCAGTCTAGGGGGAACCCAAGAGACCCAGTACTTC
TRBJ2-1 TRBD1 few TRBV29-1 CSVGTGTGGNEQFF TGCAGCGTCGGAACCGGGACAGGGGGCAATGAGCAGTTCTTC
TRBJ2-2 TRBD2 many TRBV6-1 CASWTSGSANTGELFF TGTGCCTCCTGGACTAGCGGGAGTGCGAACACCGGGGAGCTGTTTTTT
TRBJ2-3 . . TRBV15 CATSKSWVSGDTQYF TGTGCCACCAGCAAGAGCTGGGTGTCGGGGGATACGCAGTATTTT
TRBJ2-1 . many TRBV24-1 CATSDRDDSSYNEQFF TGTGCCACCAGTGATCGGGACGATAGCTCCTACAATGAGCAGTTCTTC
TRBJ2-1 TRBD2 large TRBV28 CASSILAGGVNEQFF TGTGCCAGCAGCATACTAGCGGGAGGGGTCAATGAGCAGTTCTTC
TRBJ2-4 . . TRBV5-5 CASSLKNIQYF TGTGCCAGCAGCTTAAAAAACATTCAGTACTTC
TRBJ1-1 . few TRBV20-1 CSARGGLTREAFF TGCAGTGCTAGGGGGGGACTCACCCGGGAAGCTTTCTTT
TRBJ2-5 . many TRBV6-1 CASSANRDETQYF TGTGCCAGCAGTGCGAACAGAGACGAGACCCAGTACTTC
TRBJ2-1 TRBD1 few TRBV11-2 CASSQLYRGSQFF TGTGCCAGCAGCCAGCTCTACAGGGGCTCTCAGTTCTTC
TRBJ2-1 TRBD1 few TRBV29-1 CSVARDRGYNEQFF TGCAGCGTCGCCCGGGACAGGGGTTACAATGAGCAGTTCTTC
TRBJ1-4 TRBD1 many TRBV6-1 CASSRGQGEEKLFF TGTGCCAGCAGTAGAGGACAGGGGGAGGAAAAACTGTTTTTT
TRBJ2-7 TRBD2 . TRBV7-8 CASSLPGTIYEQYF TGTGCCAGCAGCTTACCGGGGACTATCTACGAGCAGTACTTC
TRBJ1-2 TRBD1 many TRBV14 CASSPTRTGGTYGYTF TGTGCCAGCAGCCCCACTCGGACAGGCGGGACCTATGGCTACACCTTC
TRBJ1-1 . many TRBV28 CASSSGIPEAFF TGTGCCAGCAGTTCAGGAATTCCTGAAGCTTTCTTT
TRBJ1-2 TRBD1 . TRBV20-1 CSAVRGTGSQKNYGYTF TGCAGTGCCGTACGGGGGACAGGGTCCCAAAAGAACTATGGCTACACCTTC